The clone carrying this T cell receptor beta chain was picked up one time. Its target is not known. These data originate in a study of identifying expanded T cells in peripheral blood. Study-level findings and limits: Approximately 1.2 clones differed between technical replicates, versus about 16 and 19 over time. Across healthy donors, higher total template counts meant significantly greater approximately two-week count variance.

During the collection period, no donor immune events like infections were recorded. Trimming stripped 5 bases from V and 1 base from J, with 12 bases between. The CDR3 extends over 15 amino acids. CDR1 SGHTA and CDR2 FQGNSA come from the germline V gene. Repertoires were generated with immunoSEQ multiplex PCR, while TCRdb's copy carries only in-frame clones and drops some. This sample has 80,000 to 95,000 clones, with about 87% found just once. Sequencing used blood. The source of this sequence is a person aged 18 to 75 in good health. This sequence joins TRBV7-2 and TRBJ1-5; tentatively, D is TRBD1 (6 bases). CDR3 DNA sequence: TGTGCCAGCAGCATTACGCAGGGGAGCAATCAGCCCCAGCATTTT. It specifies CASSITQGSNQPQHF.